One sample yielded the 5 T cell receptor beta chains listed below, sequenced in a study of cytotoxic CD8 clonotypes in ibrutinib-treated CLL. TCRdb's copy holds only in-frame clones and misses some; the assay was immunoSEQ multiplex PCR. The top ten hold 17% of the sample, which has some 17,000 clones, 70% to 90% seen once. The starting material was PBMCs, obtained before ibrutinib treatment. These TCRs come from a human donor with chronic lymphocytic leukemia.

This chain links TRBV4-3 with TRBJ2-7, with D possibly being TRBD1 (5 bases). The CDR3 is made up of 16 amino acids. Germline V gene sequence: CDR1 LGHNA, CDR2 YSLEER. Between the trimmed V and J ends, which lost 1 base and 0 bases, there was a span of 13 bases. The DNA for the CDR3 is TGCGCCAGCAGCCAAGGATCAGGGATGAGCTCCTACGAGCAGTACTTC. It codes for CASSQGSGMSSYEQYF.

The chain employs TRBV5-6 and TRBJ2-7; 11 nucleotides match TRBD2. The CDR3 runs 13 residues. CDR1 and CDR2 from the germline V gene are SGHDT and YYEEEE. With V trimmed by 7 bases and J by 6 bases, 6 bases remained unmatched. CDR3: CASVLAGAPEQYF. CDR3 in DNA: TGTGCCAGCGTACTAGCGGGAGCTCCCGAGCAGTACTTC.

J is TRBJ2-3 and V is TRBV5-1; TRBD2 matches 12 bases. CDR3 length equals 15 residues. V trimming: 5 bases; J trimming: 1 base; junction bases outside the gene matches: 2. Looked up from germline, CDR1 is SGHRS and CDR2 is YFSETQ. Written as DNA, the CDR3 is TGCGCCAGCAGACGGACTAGCGGGGGCACAGATACGCAGTATTTT. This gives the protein CASRRTSGGTDTQYF. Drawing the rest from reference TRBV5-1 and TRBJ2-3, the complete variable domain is KAGVTQTPRYLIKTRGQQVTLSCSPISGHRSVSWYQQTPGQGLQFLFEYFSETQRNKGNFPGRFSGRQFSNSRSEMNVSTLELGDSALYLCASRRTSGGTDTQYFGPGTRLTVL.

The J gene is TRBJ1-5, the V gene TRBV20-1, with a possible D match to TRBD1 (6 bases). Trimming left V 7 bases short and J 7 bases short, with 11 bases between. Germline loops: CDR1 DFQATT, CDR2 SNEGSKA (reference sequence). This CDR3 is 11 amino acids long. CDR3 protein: CSVGGEQPQHF. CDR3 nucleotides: TGCAGTGTAGGGGGTGAACAGCCCCAGCATTTT.

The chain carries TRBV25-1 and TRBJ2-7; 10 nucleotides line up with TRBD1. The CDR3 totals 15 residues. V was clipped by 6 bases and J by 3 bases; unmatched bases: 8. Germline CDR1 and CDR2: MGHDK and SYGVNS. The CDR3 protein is CASRPGQGWVYEQYF. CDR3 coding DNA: TGTGCCAGCAGGCCGGGACAGGGGTGGGTCTACGAGCAGTACTTC.